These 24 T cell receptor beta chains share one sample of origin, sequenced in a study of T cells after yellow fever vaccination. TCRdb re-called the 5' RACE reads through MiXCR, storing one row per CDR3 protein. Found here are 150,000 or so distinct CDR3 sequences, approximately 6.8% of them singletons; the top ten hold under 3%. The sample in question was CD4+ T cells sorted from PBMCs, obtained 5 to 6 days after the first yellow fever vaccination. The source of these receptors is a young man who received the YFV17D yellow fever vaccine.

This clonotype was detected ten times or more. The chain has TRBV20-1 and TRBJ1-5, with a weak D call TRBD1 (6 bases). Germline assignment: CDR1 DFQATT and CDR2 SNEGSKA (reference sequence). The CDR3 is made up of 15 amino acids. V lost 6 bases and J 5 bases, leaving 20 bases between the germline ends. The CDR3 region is CSAFPAGRGDQPQHF. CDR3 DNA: TGCAGTGCCTTTCCGGCGGGCAGGGGCGATCAGCCCCAGCATTTT.

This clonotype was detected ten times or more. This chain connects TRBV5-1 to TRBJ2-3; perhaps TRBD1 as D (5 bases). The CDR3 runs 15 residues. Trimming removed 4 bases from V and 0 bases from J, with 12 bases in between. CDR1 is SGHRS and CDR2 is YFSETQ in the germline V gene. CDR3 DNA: TGCGCCAGCAGCCCCTATGACAGCAGCACAGATACGCAGTATTTT. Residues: CASSPYDSSTDTQYF.

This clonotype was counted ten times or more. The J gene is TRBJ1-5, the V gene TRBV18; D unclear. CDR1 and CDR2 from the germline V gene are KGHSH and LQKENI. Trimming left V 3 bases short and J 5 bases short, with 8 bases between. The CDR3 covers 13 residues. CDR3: CASSPTSDQPQHF. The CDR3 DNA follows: TGTGCCAGCTCACCGACAAGCGATCAGCCCCAGCATTTT.

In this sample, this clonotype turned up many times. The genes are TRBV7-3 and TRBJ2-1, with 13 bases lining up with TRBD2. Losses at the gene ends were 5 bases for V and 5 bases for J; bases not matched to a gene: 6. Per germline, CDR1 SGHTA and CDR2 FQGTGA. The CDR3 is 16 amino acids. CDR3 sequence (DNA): TGTGCCAGCAGCCCTCTTGGACTAGCGGGGGACAATGAGCAGTTCTTC. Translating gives CASSPLGLAGDNEQFF. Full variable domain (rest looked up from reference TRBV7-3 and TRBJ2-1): GAGVSQTPSNKVTEKGKYVELRCDPISGHTALYWYRQSLGQGPEFLIYFQGTGAADDSGLPNDRFFAVRPEGSVSTLKIQRTERGDSAVYLCASSPLGLAGDNEQFFGPGTRLTVL.

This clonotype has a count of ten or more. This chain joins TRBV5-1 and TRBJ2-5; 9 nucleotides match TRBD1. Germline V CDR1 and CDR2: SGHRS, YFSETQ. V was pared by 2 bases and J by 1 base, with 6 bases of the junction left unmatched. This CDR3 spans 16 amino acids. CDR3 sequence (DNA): TGCGCCAGCAGCTTAGGCGGGACAGGGAGCCAAGAGACCCAGTACTTC. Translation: CASSLGGTGSQETQYF. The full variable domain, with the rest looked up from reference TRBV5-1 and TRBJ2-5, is KAGVTQTPRYLIKTRGQQVTLSCSPISGHRSVSWYQQTPGQGLQFLFEYFSETQRNKGNFPGRFSGRQFSNSRSEMNVSTLELGDSALYLCASSLGGTGSQETQYFGPGTRLLVL.

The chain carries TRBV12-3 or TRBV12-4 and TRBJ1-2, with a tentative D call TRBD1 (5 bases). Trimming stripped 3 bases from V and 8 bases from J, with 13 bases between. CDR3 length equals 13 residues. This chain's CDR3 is CASSFWGQSGYTF. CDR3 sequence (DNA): TGTGCCAGCAGTTTTTGGGGCCAGTCCGGCTACACCTTC.

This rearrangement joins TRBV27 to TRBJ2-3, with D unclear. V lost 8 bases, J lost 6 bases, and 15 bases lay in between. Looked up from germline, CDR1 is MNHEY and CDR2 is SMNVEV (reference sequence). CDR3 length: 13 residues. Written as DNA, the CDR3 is TGTGCCAGCCGCCCTCCTTTTGCGGATACGCAGTATTTT. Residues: CASRPPFADTQYF.

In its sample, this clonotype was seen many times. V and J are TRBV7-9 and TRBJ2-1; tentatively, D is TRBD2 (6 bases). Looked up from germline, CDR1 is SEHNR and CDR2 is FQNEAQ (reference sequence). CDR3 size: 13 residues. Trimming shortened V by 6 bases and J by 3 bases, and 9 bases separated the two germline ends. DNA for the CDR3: TGTGCCAGCAGTTTTAGCGGCTACAATGAGCAGTTCTTC. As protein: CASSFSGYNEQFF.

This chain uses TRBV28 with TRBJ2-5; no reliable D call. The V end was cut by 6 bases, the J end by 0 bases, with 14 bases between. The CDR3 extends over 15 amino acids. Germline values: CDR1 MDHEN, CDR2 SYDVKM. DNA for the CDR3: TGTGCCAGCAGGGATAGCCAAAGCAACCAAGAGACCCAGTACTTC. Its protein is CASRDSQSNQETQYF.

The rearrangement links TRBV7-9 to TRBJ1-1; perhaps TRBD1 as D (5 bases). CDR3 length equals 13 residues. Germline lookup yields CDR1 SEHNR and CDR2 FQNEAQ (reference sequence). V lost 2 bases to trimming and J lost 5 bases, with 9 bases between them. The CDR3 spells CASSLQGTTEAFF. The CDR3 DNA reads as TGTGCCAGCAGCTTACAGGGCACGACTGAAGCTTTCTTT.

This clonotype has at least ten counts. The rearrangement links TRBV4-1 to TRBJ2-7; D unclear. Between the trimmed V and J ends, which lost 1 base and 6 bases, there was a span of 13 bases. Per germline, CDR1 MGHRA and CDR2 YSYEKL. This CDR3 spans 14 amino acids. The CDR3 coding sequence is TGCGCCAGCAGCCAAGGGTTGTTCGGGCCCGAGCAGTACTTC. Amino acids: CASSQGLFGPEQYF.

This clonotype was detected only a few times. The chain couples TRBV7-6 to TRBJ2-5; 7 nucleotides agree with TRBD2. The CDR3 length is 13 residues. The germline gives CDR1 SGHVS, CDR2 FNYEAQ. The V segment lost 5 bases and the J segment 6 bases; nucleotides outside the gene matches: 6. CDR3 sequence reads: CASSLGLVKTQYF. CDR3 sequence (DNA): TGTGCCAGCAGCCTAGGACTAGTTAAGACCCAGTACTTC. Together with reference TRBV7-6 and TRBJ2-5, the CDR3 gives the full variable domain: GAGVSQSPRYKVTKRGQDVALRCDPISGHVSLYWYRQALGQGPEFLTYFNYEAQQDKSGLPNDRFSAERPEGSISTLTIQRTEQRDSAMYRCASSLGLVKTQYFGPGTRLLVL.

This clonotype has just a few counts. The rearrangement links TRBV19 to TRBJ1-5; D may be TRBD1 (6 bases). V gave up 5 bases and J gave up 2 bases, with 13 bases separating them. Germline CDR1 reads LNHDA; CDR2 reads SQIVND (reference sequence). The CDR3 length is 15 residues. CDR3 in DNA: TGTGCCAGTAGTCCCCAGGGGTCCCGCAATCAGCCCCAGCATTTT. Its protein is CASSPQGSRNQPQHF.

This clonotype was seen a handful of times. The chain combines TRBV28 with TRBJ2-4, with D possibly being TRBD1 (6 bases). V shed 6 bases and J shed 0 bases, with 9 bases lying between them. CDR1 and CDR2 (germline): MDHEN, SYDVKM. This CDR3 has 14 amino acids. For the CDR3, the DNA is TGTGCCAGCAGCTCCAGGGGAGCCAAAAACATTCAGTACTTC. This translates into CASSSRGAKNIQYF.

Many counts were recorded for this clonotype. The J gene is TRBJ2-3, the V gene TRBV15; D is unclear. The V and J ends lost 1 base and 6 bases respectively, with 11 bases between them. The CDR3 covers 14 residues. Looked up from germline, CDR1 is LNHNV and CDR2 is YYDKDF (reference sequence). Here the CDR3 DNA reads TGTGCCACCAGCAGAGGGAACGGGCTGGATACGCAGTATTTT. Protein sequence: CATSRGNGLDTQYF.

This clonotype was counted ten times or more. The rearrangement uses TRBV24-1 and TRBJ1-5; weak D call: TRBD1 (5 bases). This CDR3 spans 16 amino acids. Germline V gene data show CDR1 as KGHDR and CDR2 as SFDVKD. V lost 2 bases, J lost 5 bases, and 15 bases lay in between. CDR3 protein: CATSDSTRGYDQPQHF. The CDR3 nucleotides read TGTGCCACCAGTGATTCAACTCGGGGCTATGATCAGCCCCAGCATTTT.

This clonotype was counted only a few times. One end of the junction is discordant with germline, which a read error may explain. CDR3 region: CASNLPGGPMLF. CDR3 bases: TGTGCCAGTAATCTCCCTGGGGGGCCCATGCTCTTC. The genes are TRBV19 and TRBJ2-1, with D perhaps assigned TRBD1 or TRBD2 (6 bases each). CDR1 is LNHDA, CDR2 SQIVND, per germline (reference sequence). The CDR3 loop spans 12 amino acids. The full variable domain, with the rest looked up from reference TRBV19 and TRBJ2-1, is DGGITQSPKYLFRKEGQNVTLSCEQNLNHDAMYWYRQDPGQGLRLIYYSQIVNDFQKGDIAEGYSVSREKKESFPLTVTSAQKNPTAFYLCASNLPGGPMLFGPGTRLTVL.

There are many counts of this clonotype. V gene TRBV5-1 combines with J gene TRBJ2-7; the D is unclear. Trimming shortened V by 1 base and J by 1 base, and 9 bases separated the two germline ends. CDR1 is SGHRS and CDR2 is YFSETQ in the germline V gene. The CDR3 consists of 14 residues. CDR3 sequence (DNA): TGCGCCAGCAGCTTGTCCACCGATTCCTACGAGCAGTACTTC. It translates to CASSLSTDSYEQYF.

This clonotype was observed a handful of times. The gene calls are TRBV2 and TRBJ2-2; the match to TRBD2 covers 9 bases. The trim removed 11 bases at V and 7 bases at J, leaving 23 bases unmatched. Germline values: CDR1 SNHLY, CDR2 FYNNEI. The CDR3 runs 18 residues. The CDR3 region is CAFSAATLRGGLGGELFF. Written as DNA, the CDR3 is TGTGCCTTCAGTGCCGCGACTTTGCGGGGGGGCCTCGGCGGGGAGCTGTTTTTT.

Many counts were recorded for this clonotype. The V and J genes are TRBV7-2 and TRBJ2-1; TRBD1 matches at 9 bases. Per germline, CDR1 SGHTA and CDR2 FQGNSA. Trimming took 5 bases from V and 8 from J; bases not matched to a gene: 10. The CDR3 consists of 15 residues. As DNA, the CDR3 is TGTGCCAGCAGCACCCGGGACAGGGTAGGGTATGAGCAGTTCTTC. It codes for CASSTRDRVGYEQFF.

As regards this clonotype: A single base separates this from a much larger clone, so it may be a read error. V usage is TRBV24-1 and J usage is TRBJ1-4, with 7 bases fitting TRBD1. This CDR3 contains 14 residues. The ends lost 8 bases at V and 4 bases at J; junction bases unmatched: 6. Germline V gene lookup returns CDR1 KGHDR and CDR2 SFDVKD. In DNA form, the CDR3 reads TGTGCCACCAACCCGGGACAGAGTAATGAAAAACTGTTTTTT. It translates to CATNPGQSNEKLFF.

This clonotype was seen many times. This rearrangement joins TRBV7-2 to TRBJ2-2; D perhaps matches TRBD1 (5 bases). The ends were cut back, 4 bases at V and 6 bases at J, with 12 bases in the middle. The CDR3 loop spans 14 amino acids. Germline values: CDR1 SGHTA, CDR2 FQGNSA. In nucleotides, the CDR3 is TGTGCCAGCAGCTATGAGACAGCGTCCGGGGAGCTGTTTTTT. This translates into CASSYETASGELFF.

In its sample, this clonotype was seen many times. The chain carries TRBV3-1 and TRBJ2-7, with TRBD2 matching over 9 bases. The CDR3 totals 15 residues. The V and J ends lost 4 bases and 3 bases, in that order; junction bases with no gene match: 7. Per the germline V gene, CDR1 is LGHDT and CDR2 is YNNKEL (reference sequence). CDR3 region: CASSPLAGASYEQYF. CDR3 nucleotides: TGTGCCAGCAGCCCTTTAGCGGGGGCTAGCTACGAGCAGTACTTC.

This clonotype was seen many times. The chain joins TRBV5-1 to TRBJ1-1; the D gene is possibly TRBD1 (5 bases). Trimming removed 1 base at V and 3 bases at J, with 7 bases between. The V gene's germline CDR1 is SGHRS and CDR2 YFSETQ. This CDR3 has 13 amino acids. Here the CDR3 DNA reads TGCGCCAGCAGCTTGTTGGGGCACACTGAAGCTTTCTTT. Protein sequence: CASSLLGHTEAFF.